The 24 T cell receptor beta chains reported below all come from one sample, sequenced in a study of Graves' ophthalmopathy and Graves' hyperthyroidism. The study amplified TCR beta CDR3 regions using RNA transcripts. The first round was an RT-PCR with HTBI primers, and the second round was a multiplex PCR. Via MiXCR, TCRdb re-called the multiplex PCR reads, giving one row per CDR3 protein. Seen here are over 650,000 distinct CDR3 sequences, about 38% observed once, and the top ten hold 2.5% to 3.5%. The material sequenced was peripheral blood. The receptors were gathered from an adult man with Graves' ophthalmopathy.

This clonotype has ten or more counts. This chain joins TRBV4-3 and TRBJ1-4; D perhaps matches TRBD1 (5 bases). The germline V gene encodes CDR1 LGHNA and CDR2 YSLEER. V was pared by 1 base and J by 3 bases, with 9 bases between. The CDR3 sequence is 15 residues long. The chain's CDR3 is CASSQGQRANEKLFF. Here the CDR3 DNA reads TGCGCCAGCAGCCAAGGACAGAGGGCTAATGAAAAACTGTTTTTT.

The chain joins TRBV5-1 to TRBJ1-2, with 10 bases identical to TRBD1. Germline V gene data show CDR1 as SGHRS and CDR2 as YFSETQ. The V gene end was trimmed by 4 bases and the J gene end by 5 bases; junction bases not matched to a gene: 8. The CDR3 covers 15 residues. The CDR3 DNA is TGCGCCAGCAGCACAGGACAGGGGGACAGATATGGCTACACCTTC. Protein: CASSTGQGDRYGYTF.

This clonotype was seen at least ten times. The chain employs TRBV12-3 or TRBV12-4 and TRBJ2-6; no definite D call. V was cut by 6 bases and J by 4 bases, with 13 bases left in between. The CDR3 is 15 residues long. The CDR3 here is CASRAPEAGANVLTF. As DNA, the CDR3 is TGTGCCAGCAGAGCGCCTGAGGCGGGGGCCAACGTCCTGACTTTC.

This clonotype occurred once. The CDR3: CASSSLGATSFGHEQYF. CDR3 nucleotide sequence: TGTGCCAGCAGCAGTCTGGGGGCTACCTCTTTTGGCCACGAGCAGTACTTC. The V gene is TRBV7-9, the J gene TRBJ2-7; maybe TRBD1 (6 bases). The CDR3 contains 17 residues. Trimming removed 5 bases from V and 5 bases from J, with 25 bases in between. Looked up from germline, CDR1 is SEHNR and CDR2 is FQNEAQ (reference sequence).

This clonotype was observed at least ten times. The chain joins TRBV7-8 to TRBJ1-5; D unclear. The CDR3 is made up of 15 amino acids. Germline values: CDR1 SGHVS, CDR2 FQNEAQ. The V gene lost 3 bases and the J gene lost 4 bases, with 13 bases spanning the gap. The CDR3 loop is CASSFESVFNQPQHF. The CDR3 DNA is TGTGCCAGCAGCTTTGAATCCGTCTTTAATCAGCCCCAGCATTTT. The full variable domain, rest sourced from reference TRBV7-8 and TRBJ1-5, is GAGVSQSPRYKVAKRGQDVALRCDPISGHVSLFWYQQALGQGPEFLTYFQNEAQLDKSGLPSDRFFAERPEGSVSTLKIQRTQQEDSAVYLCASSFESVFNQPQHFGDGTRLSIL.

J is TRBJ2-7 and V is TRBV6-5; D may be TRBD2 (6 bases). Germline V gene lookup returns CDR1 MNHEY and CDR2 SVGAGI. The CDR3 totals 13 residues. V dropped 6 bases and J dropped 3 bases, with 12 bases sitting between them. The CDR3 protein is CASSPTRFYEQYF. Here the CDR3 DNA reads TGTGCCAGCAGCCCGACTAGATTCTACGAGCAGTACTTC.

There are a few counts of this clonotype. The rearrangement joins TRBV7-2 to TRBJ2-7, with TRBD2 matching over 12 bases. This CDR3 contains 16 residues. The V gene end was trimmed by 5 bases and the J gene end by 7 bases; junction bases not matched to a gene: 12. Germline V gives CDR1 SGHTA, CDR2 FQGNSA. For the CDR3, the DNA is TGTGCCAGCAGCCACTCGACTAGCGGGGGACCTAGGGAGCAGTACTTC. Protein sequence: CASSHSTSGGPREQYF.

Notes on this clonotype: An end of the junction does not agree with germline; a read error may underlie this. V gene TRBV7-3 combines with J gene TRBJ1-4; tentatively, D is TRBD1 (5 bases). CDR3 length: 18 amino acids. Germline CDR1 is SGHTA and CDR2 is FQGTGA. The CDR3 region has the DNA TGCGCCAGCAGCCAGAGGGACGCTAATGTGGCAACTAATGAAAAACTGTTTTTT. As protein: CASSQRDANVATNEKLFF.

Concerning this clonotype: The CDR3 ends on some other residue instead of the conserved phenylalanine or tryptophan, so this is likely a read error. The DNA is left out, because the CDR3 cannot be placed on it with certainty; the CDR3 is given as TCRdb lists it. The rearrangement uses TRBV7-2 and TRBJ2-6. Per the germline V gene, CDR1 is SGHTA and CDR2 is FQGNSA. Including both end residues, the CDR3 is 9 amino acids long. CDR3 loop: CASSLDRGL.

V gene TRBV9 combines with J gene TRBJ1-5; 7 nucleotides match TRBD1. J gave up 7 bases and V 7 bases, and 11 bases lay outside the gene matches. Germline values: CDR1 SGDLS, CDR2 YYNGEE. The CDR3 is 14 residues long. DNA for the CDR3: TGTGCCAGCGCTGAGGGGGCGATCTTGCAGCCCCAGCATTTT. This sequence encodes CASAEGAILQPQHF.

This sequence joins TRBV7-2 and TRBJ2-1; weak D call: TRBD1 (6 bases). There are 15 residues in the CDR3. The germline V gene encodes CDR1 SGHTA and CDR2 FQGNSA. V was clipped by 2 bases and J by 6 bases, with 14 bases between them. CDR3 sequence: CASSLSQGFGNEQFF. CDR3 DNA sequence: TGTGCCAGCAGCTTATCCCAGGGGTTTGGCAATGAGCAGTTCTTC.

The CDR3 DNA reads as TGCAGCGTTGAAAGGGGTAGCAATCAGCCCCAGCATTTT. It translates to CSVERGSNQPQHF. The chain recombines TRBV29-1 with TRBJ1-5; D is perhaps TRBD1 (5 bases). Germline loops: CDR1 SQVTM, CDR2 ANQGSEA. The CDR3 is 13 residues long. The germline V and J ends were trimmed by 2 bases and 0 bases, with 5 bases remaining between them. Together with reference TRBV29-1 and TRBJ1-5, the CDR3 gives the full variable domain: SAVISQKPSRDICQRGTSLTIQCQVDSQVTMMFWYRQQPGQSLTLIATANQGSEATYESGFVIDKFPISRPNLTFSTLTVSNMSPEDSSIYLCSVERGSNQPQHFGDGTRLSIL.

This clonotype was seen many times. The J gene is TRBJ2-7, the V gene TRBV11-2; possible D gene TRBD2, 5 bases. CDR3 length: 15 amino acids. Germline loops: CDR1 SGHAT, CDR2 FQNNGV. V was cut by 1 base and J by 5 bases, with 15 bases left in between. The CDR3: CASSLGPSKLNEQYF. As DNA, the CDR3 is TGTGCCAGCAGCTTAGGTCCTAGCAAACTCAACGAGCAGTACTTC.

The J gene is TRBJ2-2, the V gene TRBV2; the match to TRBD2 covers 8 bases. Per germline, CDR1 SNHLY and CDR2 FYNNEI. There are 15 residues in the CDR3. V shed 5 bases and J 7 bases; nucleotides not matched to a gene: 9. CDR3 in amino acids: CASSYPGLGDGELFF. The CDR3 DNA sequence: TGTGCCAGCAGTTATCCGGGACTAGGTGACGGGGAGCTGTTTTTT.

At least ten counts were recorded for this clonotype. Written as DNA, the CDR3 is TGTGCCAGCAGGCAAGGGCCAGGTGATGGCTACACCTTC. Protein: CASRQGPGDGYTF. V gene TRBV2 combines with J gene TRBJ1-2; no clear D. Between the trimmed V and J ends, which lost 6 bases and 6 bases, there was a span of 14 bases. The CDR3 has 13 residues. Per the germline V gene, CDR1 is SNHLY and CDR2 is FYNNEI.

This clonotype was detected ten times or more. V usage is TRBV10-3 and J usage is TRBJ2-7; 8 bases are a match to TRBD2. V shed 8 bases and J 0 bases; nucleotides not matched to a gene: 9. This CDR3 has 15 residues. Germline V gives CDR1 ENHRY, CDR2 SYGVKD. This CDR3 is CAIALSGGNSYEQYF. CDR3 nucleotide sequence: TGTGCCATCGCCCTAAGCGGGGGAAACTCCTACGAGCAGTACTTC.

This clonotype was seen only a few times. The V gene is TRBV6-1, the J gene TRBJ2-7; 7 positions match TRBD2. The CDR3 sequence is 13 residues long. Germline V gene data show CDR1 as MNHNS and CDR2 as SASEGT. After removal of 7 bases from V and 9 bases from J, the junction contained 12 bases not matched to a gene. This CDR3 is CASKGKVGGLQYF. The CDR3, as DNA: TGTGCCAGCAAGGGCAAAGTGGGGGGGTTGCAGTACTTC.

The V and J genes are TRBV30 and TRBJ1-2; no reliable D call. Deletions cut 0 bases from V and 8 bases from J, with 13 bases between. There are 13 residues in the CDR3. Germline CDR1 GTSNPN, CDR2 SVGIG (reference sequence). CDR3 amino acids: CAWSVMGIRGYTF. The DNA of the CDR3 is TGTGCCTGGAGTGTAATGGGAATTCGCGGCTACACCTTC.

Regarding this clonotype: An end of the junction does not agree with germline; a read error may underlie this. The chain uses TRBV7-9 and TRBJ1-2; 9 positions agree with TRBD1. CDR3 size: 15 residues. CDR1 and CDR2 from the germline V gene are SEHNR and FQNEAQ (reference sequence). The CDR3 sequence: CASSLDRGANYGYTF. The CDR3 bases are TGTGCCAGCAGTTTAGACAGGGGGGCCAACTATGGCTACACCTTC.

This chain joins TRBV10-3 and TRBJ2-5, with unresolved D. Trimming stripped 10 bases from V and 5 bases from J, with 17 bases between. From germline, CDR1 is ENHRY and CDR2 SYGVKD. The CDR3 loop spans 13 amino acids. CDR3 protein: CASVEADFETQYF. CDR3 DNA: TGTGCCAGCGTTGAGGCTGACTTTGAGACCCAGTACTTC.

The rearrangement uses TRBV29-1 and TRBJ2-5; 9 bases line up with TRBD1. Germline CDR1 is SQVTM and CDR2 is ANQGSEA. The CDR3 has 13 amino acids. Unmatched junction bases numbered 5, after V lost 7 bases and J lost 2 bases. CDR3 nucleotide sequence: TGCAGCGCCACGACAGGGGGTCAAGAGACCCAGTACTTC. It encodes CSATTGGQETQYF. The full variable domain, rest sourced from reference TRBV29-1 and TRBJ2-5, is SAVISQKPSRDICQRGTSLTIQCQVDSQVTMMFWYRQQPGQSLTLIATANQGSEATYESGFVIDKFPISRPNLTFSTLTVSNMSPEDSSIYLCSATTGGQETQYFGPGTRLLVL.

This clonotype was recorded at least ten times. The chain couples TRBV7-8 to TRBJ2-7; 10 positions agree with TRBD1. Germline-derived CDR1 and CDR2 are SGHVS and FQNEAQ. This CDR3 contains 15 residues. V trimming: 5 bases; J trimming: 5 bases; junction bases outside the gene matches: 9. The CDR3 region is CASSLTGGAINEQYF. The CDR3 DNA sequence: TGTGCCAGCAGCCTGACAGGGGGCGCGATAAACGAGCAGTACTTC.

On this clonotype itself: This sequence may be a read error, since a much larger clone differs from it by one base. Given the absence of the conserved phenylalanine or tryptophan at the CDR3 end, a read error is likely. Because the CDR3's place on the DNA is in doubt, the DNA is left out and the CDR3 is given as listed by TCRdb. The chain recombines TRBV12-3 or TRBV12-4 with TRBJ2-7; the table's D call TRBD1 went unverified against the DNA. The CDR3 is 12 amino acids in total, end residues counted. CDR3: CASAGGAGVKYL.

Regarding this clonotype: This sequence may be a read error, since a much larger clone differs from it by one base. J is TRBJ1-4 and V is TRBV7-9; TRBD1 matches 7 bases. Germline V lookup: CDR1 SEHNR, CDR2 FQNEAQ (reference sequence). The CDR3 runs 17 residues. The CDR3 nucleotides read TGCGCCAGCAGCCCGACAGGGAAAGATGCAACTAATGAAAAACTGTTTTTT. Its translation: CASSPTGKDATNEKLFF.